The source of this T cell receptor beta chain is a study of blood T cell repertoires in COVID-19. Study background: Donors in the United States, Italy and Spain gave samples during acute or convalescent COVID-19. The cDNA or gDNA used as material had been derived from T cells, B-cell-depleted T cells, or PBMCs.

The CDR3 extends over 14 amino acids. The trim removed 6 bases at V and 6 bases at J, leaving 8 bases unmatched. The germline V gene has CDR1 MNHEY and CDR2 SVGAGI. Original processing methods: Amplifying reference gene primers gave estimates of nucleated cell counts. The method was immunoSEQ multiplex PCR; TCRdb's version includes in-frame clones alone and lacks a portion of them. Clone size and the V and J calls come from that table; the DNA yielded D and trimming. This table has 110,000 to 150,000 clones, 80% appearing once. This clonotype originated in a man in his 70s who had recovered from COVID-19. The specimen sequenced was peripheral blood. V usage is TRBV6-5 and J usage is TRBJ2-1, with 7 bases that match TRBD2. Here the CDR3 DNA reads TGTGCCAGCAGGAGCGGGACCCGTGTCAATGAGCAGTTCTTC. This encodes CASRSGTRVNEQFF.